This entry describes one T cell receptor beta chain. Its antigen has not been determined. No base quality values were provided; no much bigger clone lies one nucleotide off. These data belong to a study of blood T cell repertoires in COVID-19 (dated by TCRdb to about 2020). About the study as a whole: Samples from collaborators originated in the United States, Italy and Spain and spanned both the acute and convalescent phases of COVID-19. Nearly every sample came with metadata listing a de-identified subject ID, COVID-19 status, age in years and sex. The samples were drawn from the first 160 participants of the ongoing ImmuneRACE study and from 1,254 subjects provided by 6 global collaborators. Subjects who had been exposed to COVID-19, were actively infected with it, or had recovered from it provided the deeply sampled blood TCRbeta repertoires that made up the dataset. The material from the prospective study consisted of cDNA or gDNA derived from T cells, B-cell-depleted T cells, or PBMCs. Where available, HLA class I and class II types were taken from metadata supplied by the sample provider and were not determined by assay-based typing. A freely available public database, intended as a resource for researchers studying the immune response to SARS-CoV-2, is where the repertoires were released.

TCRbeta CDR3 regions were amplified from genomic DNA by means of the immunoSEQ Assay, a bias-controlled multiplex PCR. In the paper's pipeline: Within the assay, amplification of reference gene primers was used to estimate how many nucleated cells each sample contained. To quantify the absolute abundance of each unique TCRbeta CDR3 rearrangement, sequence reads were collapsed and filtered. For each sample, productive Simpson clonality was calculated by taking the square root of Simpson's diversity index across productive rearrangements. TCRdb retrieved this table from immuneACCESS and kept in-frame rearrangements only. Not all clones are present; in checked studies, unresolved V genes account for under half, and no reason is known for the remainder. V, J and clone size are those of that table, while D and trimming were read from the DNA. Here the sample has roughly 210,000 clones; under 90% occur a single time. 10% to 13% of the sample comes from the top ten.

From a lookup of the germline V gene, CDR1 and CDR2 are SGHTA and FQGNSA. Trimming leaves V shorter by 2 bases and J shorter by 7 bases, with the junction holding 8 bases beyond the gene matches. The CDR3 has 16 amino acids, counting the end cysteine and phenylalanine. Only the CDR3 region is kept as DNA, spanning 48 bases read in frame from base 1. The research as a whole found: The amount of clinical and demographic metadata varied by source and participant and was provided uncurated.

At one collaborating source in Seattle, patients were enrolled during active infection and were followed longitudinally through the course of disease. Each collaborating institution followed its own protocols to collect whole blood in K2EDTA tubes. For TCRbeta analysis, collaborators shipped samples in one of three forms: frozen whole blood, isolated PBMCs, or DNA extracted from either of those sample types. This TCR came from a woman aged 80 or older with COVID-19, enrolled during active disease. The chain joins TRBV7-2 to TRBJ1-6, and 7 bases in between align with TRBD1. The specimen was peripheral blood. Read as DNA, the sequence is TGTGCCAGCAGCTTACCCCGACAGGGCCAGAATTCACCCCTCCACTTT. This sequence encodes CASSLPRQGQNSPLHF.